This T cell receptor (beta chain) was obtained from a study of T cells in Graves' hyperthyroidism and ophthalmopathy. Researchers amplified the TCR beta CDR3 regions from RNA transcripts. In the first-round RT-PCR of the TCR CDR3, the HTBI primer set was used. TCRdb itself ran the multiplex PCR reads through MiXCR, one entry per CDR3 protein. The sample shows 500,000 to 650,000 distinct CDR3 sequences, roughly 18% of them seen only once. Lactation, pregnancy, other autoimmune disease or uncontrolled infection excluded patients. Trimming took 6 bases from V and 7 from J; bases not matched to a gene: 10. In germline, CDR1 is WNHNN, CDR2 SYGVQD (reference sequence). This CDR3 contains 15 residues. This clonotype was seen a few times.

The V and J genes are TRBV10-1 and TRBJ2-1, with 9 bases lining up with TRBD2. The TCR sequence derives from a young woman with Graves' ophthalmopathy. Sequencing input: blood. CDR3 amino acids: CASSKLAGPGNEQFF. The CDR3 DNA follows: TGCGCCAGCAGCAAGCTAGCGGGGCCGGGGAATGAGCAGTTCTTC.